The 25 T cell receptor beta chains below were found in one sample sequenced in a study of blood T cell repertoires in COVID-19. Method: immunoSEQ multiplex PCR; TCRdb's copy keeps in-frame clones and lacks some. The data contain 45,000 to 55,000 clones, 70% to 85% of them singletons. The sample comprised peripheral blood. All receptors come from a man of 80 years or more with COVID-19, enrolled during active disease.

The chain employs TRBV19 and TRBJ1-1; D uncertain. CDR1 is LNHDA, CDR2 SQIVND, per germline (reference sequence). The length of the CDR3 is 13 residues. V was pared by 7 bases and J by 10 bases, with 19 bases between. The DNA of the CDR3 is TGTGCCAGTACCCTTACAGCCGCCAGTGGAGCTTTCTTT. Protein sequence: CASTLTAASGAFF.

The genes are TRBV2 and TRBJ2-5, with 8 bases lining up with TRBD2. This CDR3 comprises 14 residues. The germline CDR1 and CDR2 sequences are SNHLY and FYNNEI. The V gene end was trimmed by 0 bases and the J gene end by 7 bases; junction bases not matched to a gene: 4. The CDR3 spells CASSEAGGARTQYF. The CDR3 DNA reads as TGTGCCAGCAGTGAAGCCGGGGGGGCTCGGACCCAGTACTTC.

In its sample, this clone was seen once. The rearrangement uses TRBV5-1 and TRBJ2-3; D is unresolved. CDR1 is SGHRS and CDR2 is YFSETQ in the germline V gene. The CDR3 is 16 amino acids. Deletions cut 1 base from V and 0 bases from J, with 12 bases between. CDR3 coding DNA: TGCGCCAGCAGCTTGTTGGTAGAAACTAGCACAGATACGCAGTATTTT. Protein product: CASSLLVETSTDTQYF.

As DNA, the CDR3 is TGTGCCAGCTCACTCGTAACAGATGAAAAACTGTTTTTT. Amino acid sequence: CASSLVTDEKLFF. The J gene is TRBJ1-4, the V gene TRBV18; no definite D call. The V end lost 4 bases, the J end lost 6 bases, and 9 bases lay between the germline ends. Germline-derived CDR1 and CDR2 are KGHSH and LQKENI. The CDR3 extends over 13 amino acids.

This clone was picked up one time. The CDR3 reads CSVDFRGQMAEAFF. CDR3 sequence (DNA): TGCAGCGTTGATTTTCGGGGACAGATGGCTGAAGCTTTCTTT. The chain joins TRBV29-1 to TRBJ1-1; 7 positions match TRBD1. Germline V gives CDR1 SQVTM, CDR2 ANQGSEA. Trimming cost V 3 bases and J 6 bases; bases outside gene matches: 10. The CDR3 extends over 14 amino acids.

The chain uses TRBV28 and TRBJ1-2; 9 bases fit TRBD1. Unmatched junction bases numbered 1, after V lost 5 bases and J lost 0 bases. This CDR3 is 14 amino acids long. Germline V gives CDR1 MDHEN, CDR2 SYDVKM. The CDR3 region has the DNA TGTGCCAGCAGTGGGGACAGGGCTAACTATGGCTACACCTTC. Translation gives CASSGDRANYGYTF.

The CDR3 region is CASRGAGIRETQYF. The CDR3 DNA reads TGTGCCAGCAGGGGAGCGGGAATCAGAGAGACCCAGTACTTC. The chain uses TRBV27 and TRBJ2-5, with 7 bases lining up with TRBD2. Unmatched junction bases numbered 8, after V lost 6 bases and J lost 4 bases. CDR3 length: 14 amino acids. Germline CDR1 and CDR2: MNHEY and SMNVEV (reference sequence).

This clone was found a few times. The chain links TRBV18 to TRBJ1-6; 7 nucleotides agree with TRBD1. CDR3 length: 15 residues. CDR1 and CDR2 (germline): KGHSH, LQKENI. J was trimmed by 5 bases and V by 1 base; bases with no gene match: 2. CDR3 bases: TGTGCCAGCTCACCACAGGGACAGAATAATTCACCCCTCCACTTT. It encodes CASSPQGQNNSPLHF. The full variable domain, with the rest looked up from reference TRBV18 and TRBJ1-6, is NAGVMQNPRHLVRRRGQEARLRCSPMKGHSHVYWYRQLPEEGLKFMVYLQKENIIDESGMPKERFSAEFPKEGPSILRIQQVVRGDSAAYFCASSPQGQNNSPLHFGNGTRLTVT.

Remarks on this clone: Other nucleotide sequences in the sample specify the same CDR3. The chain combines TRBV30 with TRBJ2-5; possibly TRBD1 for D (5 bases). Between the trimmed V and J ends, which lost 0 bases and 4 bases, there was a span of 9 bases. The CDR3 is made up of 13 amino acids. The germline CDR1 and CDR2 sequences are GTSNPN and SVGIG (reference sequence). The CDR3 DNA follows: TGTGCCTGGAGTGTCCGTGGGGCAGAGACCCAGTACTTC. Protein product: CAWSVRGAETQYF.

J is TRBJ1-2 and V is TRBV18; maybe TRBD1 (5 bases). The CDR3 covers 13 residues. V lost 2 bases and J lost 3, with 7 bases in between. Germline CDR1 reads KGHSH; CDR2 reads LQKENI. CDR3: CASSPGRDYGYTF. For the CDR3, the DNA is TGTGCCAGCTCACCAGGCAGGGACTATGGCTACACCTTC.

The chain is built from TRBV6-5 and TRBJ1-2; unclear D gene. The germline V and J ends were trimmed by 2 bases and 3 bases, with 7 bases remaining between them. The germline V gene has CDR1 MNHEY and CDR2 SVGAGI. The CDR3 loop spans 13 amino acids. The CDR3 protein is CASSYDTDYGYTF. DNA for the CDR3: TGTGCCAGCAGTTACGACACAGACTATGGCTACACCTTC.

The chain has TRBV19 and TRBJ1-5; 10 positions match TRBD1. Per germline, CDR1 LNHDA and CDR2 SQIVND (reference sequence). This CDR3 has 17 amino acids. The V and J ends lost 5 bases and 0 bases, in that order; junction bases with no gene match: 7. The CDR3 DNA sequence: TGTGCCAGTAGTGACAGGGGGCGACCGTATAGCAATCAGCCCCAGCATTTT. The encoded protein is CASSDRGRPYSNQPQHF.

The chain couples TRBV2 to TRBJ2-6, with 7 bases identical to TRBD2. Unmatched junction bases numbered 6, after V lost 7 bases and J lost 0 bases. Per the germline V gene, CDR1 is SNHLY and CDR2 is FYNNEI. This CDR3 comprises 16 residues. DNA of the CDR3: TGTGCCAGCAAAATTACGGGGGGCTCTGGGGCCAACGTCCTGACTTTC. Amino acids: CASKITGGSGANVLTF.

The CDR3 nucleotides read TGTGCCAGCAGTTCCTCTCGGGGTACTGAAGCTTTCTTT. Translation: CASSSSRGTEAFF. The chain joins TRBV27 to TRBJ1-1; D remains unclear. Trimming removed 4 bases at V and 5 bases at J, with 11 bases between. CDR3 length equals 13 residues. Germline CDR1 MNHEY, CDR2 SMNVEV (reference sequence).

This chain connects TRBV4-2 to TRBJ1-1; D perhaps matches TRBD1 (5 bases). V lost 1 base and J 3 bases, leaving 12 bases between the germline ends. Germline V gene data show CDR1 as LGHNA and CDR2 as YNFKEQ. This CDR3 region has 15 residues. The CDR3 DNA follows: TGTGCCAGCAGCCAAGTTGAGGAGGGGCACACTGAAGCTTTCTTT. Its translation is CASSQVEEGHTEAFF.

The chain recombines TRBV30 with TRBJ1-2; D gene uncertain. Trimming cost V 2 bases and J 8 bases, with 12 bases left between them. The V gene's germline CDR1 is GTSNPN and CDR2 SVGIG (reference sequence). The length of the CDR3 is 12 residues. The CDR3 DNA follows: TGTGCCTGGAGTTCCCCGACGCGGGGCTACACCTTC. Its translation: CAWSSPTRGYTF.

CDR3 sequence reads: CASSLVAGSGGNSPLHF. The DNA for the CDR3 is TGCGCCAGCAGCTTGGTAGCGGGGAGTGGGGGTAATTCACCCCTCCACTTT. The gene calls are TRBV5-1 and TRBJ1-6, with TRBD1 as a possible D gene (5 bases). The CDR3 has 17 amino acids. Germline V CDR1 and CDR2: SGHRS, YFSETQ. Trimming shortened V by 0 bases and J by 6 bases, and 16 bases separated the two germline ends.

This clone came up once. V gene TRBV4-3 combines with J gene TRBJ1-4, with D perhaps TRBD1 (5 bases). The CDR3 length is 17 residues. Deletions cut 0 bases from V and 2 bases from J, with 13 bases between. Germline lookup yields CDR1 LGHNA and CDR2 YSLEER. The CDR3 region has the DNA TGCGCCAGCAGCCAAGATATCGGGGAGGGGACTAATGAAAAACTGTTTTTT. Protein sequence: CASSQDIGEGTNEKLFF.

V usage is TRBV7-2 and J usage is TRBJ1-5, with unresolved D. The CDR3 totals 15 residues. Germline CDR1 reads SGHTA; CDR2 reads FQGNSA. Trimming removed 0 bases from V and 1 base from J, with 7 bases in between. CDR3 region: CASSLAVRSNQPQHF. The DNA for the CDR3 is TGTGCCAGCAGCTTAGCGGTGCGGAGCAATCAGCCCCAGCATTTT.

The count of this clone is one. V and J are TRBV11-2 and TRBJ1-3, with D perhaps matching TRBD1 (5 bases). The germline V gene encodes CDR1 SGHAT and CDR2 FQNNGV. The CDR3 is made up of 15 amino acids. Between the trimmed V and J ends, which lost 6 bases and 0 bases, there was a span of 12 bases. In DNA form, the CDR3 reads TGTGCCAGCAGTCAAGCAGGGATCTCTGGAAACACCATATATTTT. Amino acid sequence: CASSQAGISGNTIYF.

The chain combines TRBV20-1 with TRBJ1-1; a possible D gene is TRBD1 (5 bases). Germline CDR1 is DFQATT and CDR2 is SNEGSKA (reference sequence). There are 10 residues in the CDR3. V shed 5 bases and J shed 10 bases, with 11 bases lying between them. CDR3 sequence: CSADTGAAFF. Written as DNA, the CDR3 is TGCAGTGCTGATACTGGGGCAGCTTTCTTT.

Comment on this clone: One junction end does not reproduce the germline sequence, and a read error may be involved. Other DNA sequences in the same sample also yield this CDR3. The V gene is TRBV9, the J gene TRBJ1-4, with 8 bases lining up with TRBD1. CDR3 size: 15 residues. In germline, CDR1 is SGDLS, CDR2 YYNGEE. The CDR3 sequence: CASSPRRQGNEKLFF. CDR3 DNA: TGCGCCAGCAGCCCGAGACGACAGGGGAATGAAAAACTGTTTTTT.

The CDR3 here is CASSLRVANTGELFF. The CDR3 DNA sequence: TGTGCCAGCAGCTTACGGGTCGCGAACACCGGGGAGCTGTTTTTT. The V gene is TRBV5-5, the J gene TRBJ2-2; no definite D call. Germline V lookup: CDR1 SGHKS, CDR2 YYEKEE (reference sequence). V was trimmed by 2 bases and J by 0 bases, leaving 8 bases between them. The CDR3 loop spans 15 amino acids.

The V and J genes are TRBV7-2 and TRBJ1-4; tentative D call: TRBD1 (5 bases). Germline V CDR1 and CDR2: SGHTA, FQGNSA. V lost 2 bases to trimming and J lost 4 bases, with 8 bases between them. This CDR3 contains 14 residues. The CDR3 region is CASSLQGFNEKLFF. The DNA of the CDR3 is TGTGCCAGCAGCTTACAGGGATTTAATGAAAAACTGTTTTTT.

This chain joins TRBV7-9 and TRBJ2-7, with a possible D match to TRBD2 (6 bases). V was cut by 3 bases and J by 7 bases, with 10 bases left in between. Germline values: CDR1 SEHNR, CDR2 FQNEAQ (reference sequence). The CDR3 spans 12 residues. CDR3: CASSFLAREQYF. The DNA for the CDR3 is TGTGCCAGCAGCTTTCTAGCGCGTGAGCAGTACTTC.